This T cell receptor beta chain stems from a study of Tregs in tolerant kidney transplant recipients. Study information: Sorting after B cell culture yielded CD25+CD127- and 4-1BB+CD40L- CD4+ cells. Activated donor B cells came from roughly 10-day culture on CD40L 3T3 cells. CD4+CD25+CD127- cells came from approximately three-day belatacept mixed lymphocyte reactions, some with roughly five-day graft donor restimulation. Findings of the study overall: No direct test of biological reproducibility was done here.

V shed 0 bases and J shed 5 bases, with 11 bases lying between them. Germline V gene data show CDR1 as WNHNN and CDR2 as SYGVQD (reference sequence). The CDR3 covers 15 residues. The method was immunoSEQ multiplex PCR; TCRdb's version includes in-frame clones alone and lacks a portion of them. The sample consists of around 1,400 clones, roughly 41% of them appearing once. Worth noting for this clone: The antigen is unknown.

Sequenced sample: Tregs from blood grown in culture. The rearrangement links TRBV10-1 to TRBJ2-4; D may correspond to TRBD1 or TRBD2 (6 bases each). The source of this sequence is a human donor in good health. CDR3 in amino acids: CASSESSRGENIQYF. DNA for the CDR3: TGCGCCAGCAGTGAGTCGAGTAGGGGGGAAAACATTCAGTACTTC.